The 17 T cell receptor beta chains below were found in one sample sequenced in a study of identifying expanded T cells in peripheral blood. TCRdb's table, derived via immunoSEQ multiplex PCR, lists solely in-frame clones and lacks some. The sample includes under 95,000 clones, about 89% of them seen just once. Sequencing input: blood. These TCRs come from a person aged 18 to 70 in good health.

This clone was picked up one time. V and J are TRBV11-2 and TRBJ2-1; D unclear. The CDR3 consists of 13 residues. Germline CDR1 SGHAT, CDR2 FQNNGV. The ends were cut back, 0 bases at V and 7 bases at J, with 7 bases in the middle. CDR3 bases: TGTGCCAGCAGCTTAGACACGATGAATGAGCAGTTCTTC. Translated: CASSLDTMNEQFF.

V gene TRBV10-3 combines with J gene TRBJ1-5; D call uncertain. The CDR3 is 14 amino acids. Germline loops: CDR1 ENHRY, CDR2 SYGVKD. V was shortened by 4 bases and J by 4 bases, with 11 bases between the two germline ends. The CDR3 loop reads CAISGTASNQPQHF. DNA for the CDR3: TGTGCCATCAGTGGGACTGCGTCTAATCAGCCCCAGCATTTT.

The gene calls are TRBV9 and TRBJ2-5; D ambiguous. Germline V gene lookup returns CDR1 SGDLS and CDR2 YYNGEE. V lost 2 bases to trimming and J lost 4 bases, with 12 bases between them. CDR3 length: 14 residues. The CDR3 DNA sequence: TGTGCCAGCAGCGTTGGTGGGGTTTTAGAGACCCAGTACTTC. It codes for CASSVGGVLETQYF.

The chain carries TRBV2 and TRBJ2-7, with a weak D call TRBD2 (5 bases). Trimming pared 7 bases from V and 0 bases from J, leaving 16 bases between. Germline V gene lookup returns CDR1 SNHLY and CDR2 FYNNEI. This CDR3 is 15 amino acids long. The DNA of the CDR3 is TGTGCCAGCAAGCTCGCGTTGGGGAGCTCCTACGAGCAGTACTTC. Translating it yields CASKLALGSSYEQYF.

The V call is TRBV9, the J call TRBJ1-2, with D unresolved. Germline V lookup: CDR1 SGDLS, CDR2 YYNGEE. V was clipped by 1 base and J by 6 bases, with 13 bases between them. This CDR3 spans 14 amino acids. The CDR3: CASSVRPGEDGYTF. The CDR3 DNA follows: TGTGCCAGCAGCGTAAGGCCTGGGGAGGATGGCTACACCTTC.

V and J are TRBV6-5 and TRBJ1-1; the D gene is possibly TRBD1 (6 bases). This CDR3 comprises 15 residues. V was pared by 8 bases and J by 2 bases, with 18 bases between. CDR1 and CDR2 from the germline V gene are MNHEY and SVGAGI. The DNA of the CDR3 is TGTGCCAGCTCTCCGTTCAGGGGCCCAAACACTGAAGCTTTCTTT. Protein product: CASSPFRGPNTEAFF.

This rearrangement joins TRBV2 to TRBJ2-7, with no clear D. This CDR3 contains 15 residues. Trimming took off 5 bases at V and 2 bases at J, with 16 bases between the two ends. Germline CDR1 reads SNHLY; CDR2 reads FYNNEI. The CDR3, as DNA: TGTGCCAGCAGTTTGACGGCGTTTTCTACCTACGAGCAGTACTTC. Translating it yields CASSLTAFSTYEQYF.

The genes are TRBV25-1 and TRBJ2-1, with TRBD2 matching over 10 bases. Germline values: CDR1 MGHDK, CDR2 SYGVNS. Trimming took 4 bases from V and 12 from J; bases not matched to a gene: 12. The CDR3 length is 15 residues. For the CDR3, the DNA is TGTGCCAGCAGTGCACCGGGACTAGCGACCACTGTGCAGTTCTTC. Its translation is CASSAPGLATTVQFF.

This clone was found a few times. J is TRBJ1-4 and V is TRBV30; TRBD1 matches at 7 bases. Germline trimming cut 2 bases from V and 8 bases from J; bases unmatched to any gene: 8. This CDR3 has 14 residues. CDR1 and CDR2 from the germline V gene are GTSNPN and SVGIG (reference sequence). The CDR3 loop is CAWSLQGVGEKLFF. Here the CDR3 DNA reads TGTGCCTGGAGTCTCCAGGGGGTAGGGGAAAAACTGTTTTTT.

This chain connects TRBV4-3 to TRBJ2-7; 11 bases fit TRBD2. The CDR3 sequence is 17 residues long. CDR1 and CDR2 (germline): LGHNA, YSLEER. Trimming took 1 base from V and 1 from J; bases not matched to a gene: 6. CDR3 bases: TGCGCCAGCAGCCAAGGGGCCGGGACTAGCGGATCCTACGAGCAGTACTTC. This translates into CASSQGAGTSGSYEQYF.

V is TRBV5-1 and J is TRBJ2-7, with unresolved D. Per the germline V gene, CDR1 is SGHRS and CDR2 is YFSETQ. The CDR3 has 15 amino acids. Trimming removed 6 bases at V and 0 bases at J, with 16 bases between. CDR3 nucleotides: TGCGCCAGCAAAACCGGTGCGTCCATCTCCTACGAGCAGTACTTC. It codes for CASKTGASISYEQYF.

A few counts support this clone. The chain couples TRBV10-3 to TRBJ2-5; 7 bases align to TRBD2. The germline V gene encodes CDR1 ENHRY and CDR2 SYGVKD. The CDR3 totals 14 residues. Trimming took 4 bases from V and 8 from J; bases not matched to a gene: 10. The CDR3 here is CAISADAGLVTQYF. The CDR3 DNA follows: TGTGCCATCAGTGCGGACGCCGGACTAGTAACCCAGTACTTC.

The sample holds one count of this clone. The gene calls are TRBV9 and TRBJ2-3; TRBD2 agrees at 12 bases. Germline V lookup: CDR1 SGDLS, CDR2 YYNGEE. The CDR3 is 17 residues long. The junction had 5 bases not matched to a gene; V was cut back by 0 bases and J by 3 bases. The CDR3 nucleotides are TGTGCCAGCAGCGTAGAGGCTAGCGGGGGGGCTACAGATACGCAGTATTTT. This translates into CASSVEASGGATDTQYF. The full variable domain, in which reference TRBV9 and TRBJ2-3 provide the parts outside the CDR3, is DSGVTQTPKHLITATGQRVTLRCSPRSGDLSVYWYQQSLDQGLQFLIQYYNGEERAKGNILERFSAQQFPDLHSELNLSSLELGDSALYFCASSVEASGGATDTQYFGPGTRLTVL.

This clone turned up a few times. The chain carries TRBV5-1 and TRBJ2-2; D unresolved. Trimming took 0 bases from V and 8 from J, leaving 11 bases between them. This CDR3 contains 14 residues. Germline V gene sequence: CDR1 SGHRS, CDR2 YFSETQ. The CDR3 nucleotides are TGCGCCAGCAGCTTGGAAACAGTTGCAGGGGAGCTGTTTTTT. Amino acids: CASSLETVAGELFF. Combining the CDR3 with reference TRBV5-1 and TRBJ2-2 gives the whole variable domain KAGVTQTPRYLIKTRGQQVTLSCSPISGHRSVSWYQQTPGQGLQFLFEYFSETQRNKGNFPGRFSGRQFSNSRSEMNVSTLELGDSALYLCASSLETVAGELFFGEGSRLTVL.

The chain carries TRBV19 and TRBJ2-2; D unclear. The CDR3 has 13 amino acids. Germline V gene lookup returns CDR1 LNHDA and CDR2 SQIVND (reference sequence). V lost 11 bases and J lost 3, with 13 bases in between. CDR3 nucleotides: TGTGCCCCCGCTAGAAGGGACACCGGGGAGCTGTTTTTT. Amino acid sequence: CAPARRDTGELFF.

This clone was observed a few times. This chain connects TRBV5-5 to TRBJ2-7, with 12 positions matching TRBD1. CDR3 length equals 15 residues. Germline V gene lookup returns CDR1 SGHKS and CDR2 YYEKEE (reference sequence). V shed 0 bases and J 7 bases; nucleotides not matched to a gene: 5. The CDR3 here is CASSLGGTGGMEQYF. CDR3 bases: TGTGCCAGCAGCTTGGGAGGGACAGGGGGCATGGAGCAGTACTTC.

This clone showed up just once. V usage is TRBV9 and J usage is TRBJ2-3; no firm D call. The CDR3 sequence is 14 residues long. Per germline, CDR1 SGDLS and CDR2 YYNGEE. V lost 4 bases, J lost 4 bases, and 13 bases lay in between. In DNA form, the CDR3 reads TGTGCCAGCAGCCCCAGACGCTTGGCAGATACGCAGTATTTT. Protein product: CASSPRRLADTQYF.